This T cell receptor (beta chain) emerged from a study of OX40 agonist ivuxolimab in advanced cancers. TCRdb's copy holds only in-frame clones and misses some; the assay was immunoSEQ multiplex PCR. The sample yields tens of thousands of clones, more than 75% seen once. Study-wide points: Expanded clones tended on average to be more numerous among CD8+ T cells than CD4+.

This clone was picked up one time. The antigen remains undetermined. The CDR3 runs to 15 residues. V shed 2 bases and J shed 7 bases, with 15 bases lying between them. Germline V lookup: CDR1 MNHEY, CDR2 SMNVEV (reference sequence). V and J are TRBV27 and TRBJ2-1; a weak D match, TRBD2 (7 bases). This clonotype originated in an adult with an advanced solid tumor such as melanoma, head and neck, liver or kidney cancer. The sequenced sample was CD4+ or CD8+ T cells sorted from blood, obtained in a trial of the OX40 agonist ivuxolimab. As DNA, the CDR3 is TGTGCCAGCAGTTTAGGTGGGGGGGCTTTGAATGAGCAGTTCTTC. As protein: CASSLGGGALNEQFF.